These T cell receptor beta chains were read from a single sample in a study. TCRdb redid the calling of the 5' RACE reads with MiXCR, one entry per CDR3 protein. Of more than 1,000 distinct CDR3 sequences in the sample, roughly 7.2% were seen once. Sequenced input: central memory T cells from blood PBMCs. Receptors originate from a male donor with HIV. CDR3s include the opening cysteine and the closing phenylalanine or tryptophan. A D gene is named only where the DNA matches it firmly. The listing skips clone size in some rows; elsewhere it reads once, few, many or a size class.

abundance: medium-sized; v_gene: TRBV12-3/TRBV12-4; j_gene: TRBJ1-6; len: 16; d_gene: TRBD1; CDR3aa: CASRPTGGTYNSPLHF; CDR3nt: TGTGCCAGCAGACCGACAGGGGGCACTTATAATTCACCCCTCCACTTT
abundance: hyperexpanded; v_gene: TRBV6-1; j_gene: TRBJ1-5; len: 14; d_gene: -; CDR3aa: CASSRANSNQPQHF; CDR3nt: TGTGCCAGCAGTCGCGCGAATAGCAATCAGCCCCAGCATTTT
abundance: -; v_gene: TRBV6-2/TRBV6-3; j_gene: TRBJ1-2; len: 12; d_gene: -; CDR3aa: CASSLQGDGYTF; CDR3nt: TGTGCCAGCAGTTTGCAGGGCGATGGCTACACCTTC
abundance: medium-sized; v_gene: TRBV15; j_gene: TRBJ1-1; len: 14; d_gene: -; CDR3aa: CATSRDGQGSEAFF; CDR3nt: TGTGCCACCAGCAGAGATGGGCAGGGCTCTGAAGCTTTCTTT
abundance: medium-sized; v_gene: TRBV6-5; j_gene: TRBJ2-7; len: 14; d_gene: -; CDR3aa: CASSYGPRTYEQYF; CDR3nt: TGTGCCAGCAGTTACGGGCCTCGTACCTACGAGCAGTACTTC
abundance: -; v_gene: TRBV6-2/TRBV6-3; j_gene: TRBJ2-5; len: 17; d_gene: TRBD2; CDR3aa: CASNSHGTSGSQETQYF; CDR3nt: TGTGCCAGCAATTCACACGGGACTAGCGGGAGTCAAGAGACCCAGTACTTC
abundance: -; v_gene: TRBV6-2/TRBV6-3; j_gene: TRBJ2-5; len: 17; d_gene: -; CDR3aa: CASSYGIGQPYQETQYF; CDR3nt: TGTGCCAGCAGTTACGGGATAGGACAGCCGTACCAAGAGACCCAGTACTTC
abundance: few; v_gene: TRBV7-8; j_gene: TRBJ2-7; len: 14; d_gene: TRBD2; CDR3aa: CASSQGLDKDEQYF; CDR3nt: TGTGCCAGCAGCCAGGGACTAGATAAGGACGAGCAGTACTTC
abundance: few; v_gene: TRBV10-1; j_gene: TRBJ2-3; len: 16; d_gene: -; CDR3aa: CASSIRQRHRTDTQYF; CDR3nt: TGCGCCAGCAGCATCCGACAGAGACACCGCACAGATACGCAGTATTTT
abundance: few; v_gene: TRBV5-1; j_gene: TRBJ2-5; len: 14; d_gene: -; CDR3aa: CASSLVASQETQYF; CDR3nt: TGCGCCAGCAGCTTGGTGGCTAGCCAAGAGACCCAGTACTTC
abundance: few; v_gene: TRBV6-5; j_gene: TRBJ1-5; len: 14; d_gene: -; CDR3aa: CASSYSRGKQPQHF; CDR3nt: TGTGCCAGCAGTTACTCGCGGGGGAAGCAGCCCCAGCATTTT
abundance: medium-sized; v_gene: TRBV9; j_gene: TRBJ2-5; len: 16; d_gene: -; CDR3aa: CASSVGSSGNQETQYF; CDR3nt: TGTGCCAGCAGCGTAGGTAGTAGCGGAAATCAAGAGACCCAGTACTTC
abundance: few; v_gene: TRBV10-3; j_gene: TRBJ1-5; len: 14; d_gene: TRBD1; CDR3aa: CAISESDRGQPQHF; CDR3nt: TGTGCCATCAGTGAGTCGGACAGGGGACAGCCCCAGCATTTT
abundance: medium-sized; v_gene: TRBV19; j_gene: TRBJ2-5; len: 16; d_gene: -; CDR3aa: CASSMGGTVYQETQYF; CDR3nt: TGTGCCAGTAGTATGGGGGGGACAGTGTACCAAGAGACCCAGTACTTC
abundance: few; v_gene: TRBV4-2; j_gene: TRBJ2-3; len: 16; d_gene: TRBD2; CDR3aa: CASTKGLAASTDTQYF; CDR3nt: TGTGCCAGCACCAAGGGGCTAGCGGCCAGCACAGATACGCAGTATTTT
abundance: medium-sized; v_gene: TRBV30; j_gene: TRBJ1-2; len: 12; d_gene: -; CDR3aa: CAWSVPGMRYTF; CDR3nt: TGTGCCTGGAGTGTTCCCGGGATGAGATACACCTTC
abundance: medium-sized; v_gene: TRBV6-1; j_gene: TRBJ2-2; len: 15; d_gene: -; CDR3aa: CASRAMDTNTGELFF; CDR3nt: TGTGCCAGCAGGGCCATGGACACGAACACCGGGGAGCTGTTTTTT
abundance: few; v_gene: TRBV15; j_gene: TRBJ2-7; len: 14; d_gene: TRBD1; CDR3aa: CATSKDRGPSEQYF; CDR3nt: TGTGCCACCAGCAAGGACAGGGGACCCTCCGAGCAGTACTTC
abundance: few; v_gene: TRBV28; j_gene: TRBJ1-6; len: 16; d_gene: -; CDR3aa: CASSSTIVARDSPLHF; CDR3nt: TGTGCCAGCAGTAGCACCATCGTGGCAAGAGATTCACCCCTCCACTTT
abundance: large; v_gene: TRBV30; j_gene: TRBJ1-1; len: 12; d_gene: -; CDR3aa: CAGGRGSIEAFF; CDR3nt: TGTGCCGGGGGAAGGGGCAGCATTGAAGCTTTCTTT
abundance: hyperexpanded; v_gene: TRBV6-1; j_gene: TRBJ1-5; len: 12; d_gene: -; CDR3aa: CASSLVAQPQHF; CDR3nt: TGTGCCAGCAGTCTCGTTGCTCAGCCCCAGCATTTT
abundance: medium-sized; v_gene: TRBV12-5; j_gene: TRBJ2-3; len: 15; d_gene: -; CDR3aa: CASAEGSDGPDTQYF; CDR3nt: TGTGCTAGTGCGGAGGGGTCGGACGGCCCAGATACGCAGTATTTT
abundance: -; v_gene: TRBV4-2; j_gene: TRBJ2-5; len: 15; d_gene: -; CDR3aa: CASSPVAKGLETQYF; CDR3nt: TGTGCCAGCAGCCCAGTGGCCAAAGGGCTGGAGACCCAGTACTTC
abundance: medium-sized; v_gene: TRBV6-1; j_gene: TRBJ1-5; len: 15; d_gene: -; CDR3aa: CASSPGYYSNQPQHF; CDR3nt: TGTGCCAGCAGTCCGGGATATTATAGCAATCAGCCCCAGCATTTT
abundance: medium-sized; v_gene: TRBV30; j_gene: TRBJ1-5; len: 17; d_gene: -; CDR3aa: CAWSEGWAAGSNQPQHF; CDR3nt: TGTGCCTGGAGTGAGGGTTGGGCAGCGGGTAGCAATCAGCCCCAGCATTTT
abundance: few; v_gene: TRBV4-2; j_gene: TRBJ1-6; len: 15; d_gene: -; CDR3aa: CASSQAGTENSPLHF; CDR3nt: TGTGCCAGCAGCCAAGCCGGGACTGAGAATTCACCCCTCCACTTT
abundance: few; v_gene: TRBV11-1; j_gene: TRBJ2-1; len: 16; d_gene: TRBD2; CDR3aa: CASSAGGGGRYNEQFF; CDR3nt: TGTGCCAGCAGCGCGGGGGGAGGGGGGAGATACAATGAGCAGTTCTTC
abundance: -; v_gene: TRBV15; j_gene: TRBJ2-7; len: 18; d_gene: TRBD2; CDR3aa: CATSRVTSGSLSSYEQYF; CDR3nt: TGTGCCACCAGCAGAGTTACTAGCGGGAGCCTTAGCTCCTACGAGCAGTACTTC
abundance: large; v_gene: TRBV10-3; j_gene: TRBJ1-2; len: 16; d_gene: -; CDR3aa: CAISESIGSRGYGYTF; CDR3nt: TGTGCCATCAGTGAGTCGATTGGCTCCCGAGGCTATGGCTACACCTTC
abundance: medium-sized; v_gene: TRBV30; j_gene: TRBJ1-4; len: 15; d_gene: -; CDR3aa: CAWSVGMGRAEKLFF; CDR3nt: TGTGCCTGGAGCGTCGGGATGGGCAGGGCTGAAAAACTGTTTTTT
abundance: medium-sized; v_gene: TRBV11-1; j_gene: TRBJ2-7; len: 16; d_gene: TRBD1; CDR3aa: CASSSRGTGGIYEQYF; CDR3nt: TGTGCCAGCAGCTCCCGCGGGACAGGGGGCATTTACGAGCAGTACTTC
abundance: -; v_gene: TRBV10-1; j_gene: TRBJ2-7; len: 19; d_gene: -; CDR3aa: CASSPSQKIRDGNLYEQYF; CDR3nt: TGCGCCAGCAGCCCTTCCCAAAAAATCCGGGACGGCAATCTTTACGAGCAGTACTTC